The next 13 T cell receptor beta chains were all read from a single sample in a study of cytomegalovirus exposure and HLA in healthy donors (dated by TCRdb to about 2017). Libraries came from the immunoSEQ multiplex PCR assay. For the multiplex PCR, a mixture combining 60 forward primers for TCR Vbeta segments and 13 reverse primers for TCR Jbeta segments was used. Imported from immuneACCESS, the table was reduced by TCRdb to in-frame sequences with V and J called. These copies leave out some clones; in studies compared against another copy, an unresolved V gene accounts for under half, and the cause of the remainder is not known. This sample has 62,000 or so clones in its table, and about 90% of those were observed once. The ten largest clones add up to roughly 1.4% of the sample. Sequenced material: PBMCs. These receptors originate from a man younger than 35 in good health and CMV-seronegative.

This clone occurred once. V and J are TRBV6-5 and TRBJ2-7; a possible D gene is TRBD2 (5 bases). CDR1 and CDR2 from the germline V gene are MNHEY and SVGAGI. V shed 5 bases and J shed 2 bases, with 13 bases lying between them. There are 14 residues in the CDR3. The DNA of the CDR3 is TGTGCCAGCAGTCCCGGACGGGAACCCTACGAGCAGTACTTC. This codes for CASSPGREPYEQYF.

The genes are TRBV28 and TRBJ1-5; TRBD1 aligns across 10 bases. Germline assignment: CDR1 MDHEN and CDR2 SYDVKM. J lost 2 bases, V lost 5 bases, and 3 bases had no gene match. There are 15 residues in the CDR3. As DNA, the CDR3 is TGTGCCAGCAGTCCCGGGACAGGGGGCAATCAGCCCCAGCATTTT. Its protein is CASSPGTGGNQPQHF.

The V and J genes are TRBV7-9 and TRBJ2-5, with TRBD1 matching over 7 bases. This CDR3 has 17 residues. Trimming took 5 bases from V and 5 from J; bases not matched to a gene: 17. The V gene's germline CDR1 is SEHNR and CDR2 FQNEAQ (reference sequence). The CDR3 coding sequence is TGTGCCAGCAGCCCATGGGGGCTGGCAGGGGGTATGGAGACCCAGTACTTC. Translating it yields CASSPWGLAGGMETQYF.

V and J are TRBV18 and TRBJ2-2; 8 nucleotides match TRBD2. Germline V CDR1 and CDR2: KGHSH, LQKENI. V lost 10 bases to trimming and J lost 0 bases; unmatched junction nucleotides: 7. The length of the CDR3 is 15 residues. CDR3 in DNA: TGTGCCACTTACGGGGGGGCCGCGAACACCGGGGAGCTGTTTTTT. Its translation: CATYGGAANTGELFF.

The rearrangement uses TRBV7-2 and TRBJ2-5; 9 positions match TRBD1. The V gene's germline CDR1 is SGHTA and CDR2 FQGNSA. V was clipped by 2 bases and J by 5 bases; unmatched bases: 6. The CDR3 loop spans 15 amino acids. The CDR3 nucleotides read TGTGCCAGCAGCTTATCCGGGACAGGGTTGGAGACCCAGTACTTC. This encodes CASSLSGTGLETQYF. The whole variable domain, filled in from reference TRBV7-2 and TRBJ2-5, reads GAGVSQSPSNKVTEKGKDVELRCDPISGHTALYWYRQSLGQGLEFLIYFQGNSAPDKSGLPSDRFSAERTGGSVSTLTIQRTQQEDSAVYLCASSLSGTGLETQYFGPGTRLLVL.

Written as DNA, the CDR3 is TGTGCCAGCAGTGTTCGGGAGGTAGTCGGGGAGCTGTTTTTT. This sequence encodes CASSVREVVGELFF. V gene TRBV2 combines with J gene TRBJ2-2, with 7 bases aligning to TRBD2. Per the germline V gene, CDR1 is SNHLY and CDR2 is FYNNEI. Trimming took 4 bases from V and 7 from J; bases not matched to a gene: 6. CDR3 length equals 14 residues.

V gene TRBV28 combines with J gene TRBJ2-7; 9 bases are a match to TRBD1. The ends lost 4 bases at V and 5 bases at J; junction bases unmatched: 9. CDR1 and CDR2 (germline): MDHEN, SYDVKM. The CDR3 is 15 amino acids. The CDR3 nucleotides are TGTGCCAGCAGTTCCCGGGGACAGGGTGCCGACGAGCAGTACTTC. Translating it yields CASSSRGQGADEQYF. Combining the CDR3 with reference TRBV28 and TRBJ2-7 gives the whole variable domain DVKVTQSSRYLVKRTGEKVFLECVQDMDHENMFWYRQDPGLGLRLIYFSYDVKMKEKGDIPEGYSVSREKKERFSLILESASTNQTSMYLCASSSRGQGADEQYFGPGTRLTVT.

J is TRBJ1-5 and V is TRBV9; 9 bases map to TRBD1. This CDR3 has 14 residues. From germline, CDR1 is SGDLS and CDR2 YYNGEE. The ends lost 3 bases at V and 5 bases at J; junction bases unmatched: 3. In nucleotides, the CDR3 is TGTGCCAGCAGCGACGGGACAGGGTATCAGCCCCAGCATTTT. Protein product: CASSDGTGYQPQHF.

This CDR3 reads CATPGTGYYDYGYTF. CDR3 bases: TGTGCCACCCCCGGGACAGGGTATTACGACTATGGCTACACCTTC. This chain connects TRBV2 to TRBJ1-2; 9 bases are a match to TRBD1. CDR3 length equals 15 residues. V shed 10 bases and J 3 bases; nucleotides not matched to a gene: 12. Germline V CDR1 and CDR2: SNHLY, FYNNEI.

This rearrangement joins TRBV30 to TRBJ2-1; 7 nucleotides line up with TRBD2. This CDR3 spans 12 amino acids. Losses at the gene ends were 1 base for V and 9 bases for J; bases not matched to a gene: 3. Germline V gene lookup returns CDR1 GTSNPN and CDR2 SVGIG (reference sequence). In nucleotides, the CDR3 is TGTGCCTGGAGTGGAACGGGGGGTGAGCAGTTCTTC. Translating it yields CAWSGTGGEQFF.

The chain carries TRBV28 and TRBJ2-1; D might be TRBD1 (6 bases). The germline V and J ends were trimmed by 7 bases and 0 bases, with 13 bases remaining between them. Germline V gene lookup returns CDR1 MDHEN and CDR2 SYDVKM. This CDR3 spans 15 amino acids. CDR3 protein: CASTLTGSSYNEQFF. In nucleotides, the CDR3 is TGTGCCAGCACCCTCACAGGGAGCTCCTACAATGAGCAGTTCTTC.

This clone appeared a single time. The genes are TRBV27 and TRBJ2-5, with 10 bases that match TRBD2. The CDR3 runs 14 residues. V shed 6 bases, J shed 7 bases, and the junction held 8 bases outside the gene matches. Germline V lookup: CDR1 MNHEY, CDR2 SMNVEV (reference sequence). CDR3 in DNA: TGTGCCAGCAGGGGGATAGCGGGGGGCGGGACCCAGTACTTC. Protein product: CASRGIAGGGTQYF.

The V gene is TRBV11-3, the J gene TRBJ2-7; a possible D gene is TRBD2 (5 bases). Germline CDR1 and CDR2: SGHNT and YENEEA. Between the trimmed V and J ends, which lost 7 bases and 6 bases, there was a span of 19 bases. There are 14 residues in the CDR3. The CDR3 nucleotides read TGTGCCAGCAATGAGGGAAACCCCGTCCGCGAGCAGTACTTC. Encoded protein: CASNEGNPVREQYF.